The 19 T cell receptor beta chains below come from one sample, sequenced in a study of blood T cell repertoires in COVID-19. The assay was immunoSEQ multiplex PCR, and TCRdb's table has in-frame clones only and misses some. Of about 200,000 clones in the sample, approximately 88% were seen once. The sequenced sample was peripheral blood. These receptors were taken from a man aged 40-50 years with acute or convalescent COVID-19.

This clone was picked up one time. The chain joins TRBV2 to TRBJ2-7; D might be TRBD1 (5 bases). V lost 2 bases to trimming and J lost 4 bases, with 12 bases between them. The CDR3 contains 14 residues. The germline V gene encodes CDR1 SNHLY and CDR2 FYNNEI. The CDR3 sequence is CASSERQGWYEQYF. The CDR3 coding sequence is TGTGCCAGCAGTGAACGGCAGGGTTGGTACGAGCAGTACTTC.

This clone has ten or more counts. The CDR3 bases are TGTGCCAGCAGCCGCCTACAGGGGGAGGAGACCCAGTACTTC. Encoded protein: CASSRLQGEETQYF. The chain employs TRBV7-9 and TRBJ2-5, with 8 bases matching TRBD1. V dropped 5 bases and J dropped 5; count of bases not matched to a gene: 7. Germline values: CDR1 SEHNR, CDR2 FQNEAQ (reference sequence). The CDR3 contains 14 residues.

The rearrangement joins TRBV5-5 to TRBJ2-7; 15 nucleotides line up with TRBD2. Germline CDR1 SGHKS, CDR2 YYEKEE (reference sequence). Trimming at V came to 4 bases and at J to 2 bases, leaving 4 bases not matched to a gene. The CDR3 loop spans 16 amino acids. The CDR3 sequence: CASSPGLAGGPYEQYF. CDR3 sequence (DNA): TGTGCCAGCAGCCCCGGACTAGCGGGAGGGCCCTACGAGCAGTACTTC.

The chain combines TRBV6-6 with TRBJ1-4; 7 bases map to TRBD1. With V trimmed by 10 bases and J by 8 bases, 13 bases remained unmatched. Germline V gene lookup returns CDR1 MNHNY and CDR2 SVGAGI (reference sequence). This CDR3 is 14 amino acids long. The CDR3 DNA is TGTGCCACCCGACAGGGTGTAGTTCGGGAAAAACTGTTTTTT. This sequence encodes CATRQGVVREKLFF.

V usage is TRBV19 and J usage is TRBJ1-2; 9 bases are shared with TRBD1. The CDR3 is made up of 17 amino acids. V lost 1 base and J lost 8; bases outside the gene matches: 14. Germline V gene lookup returns CDR1 LNHDA and CDR2 SQIVND (reference sequence). Written as DNA, the CDR3 is TGTGCCAGTAGTATAGCCCCGGACAGGGGCGGTTTCGGGGGCTACACCTTC. This translates into CASSIAPDRGGFGGYTF.

The chain joins TRBV29-1 to TRBJ2-3, with 15 bases fitting TRBD2. From germline, CDR1 is SQVTM and CDR2 ANQGSEA. V was clipped by 6 bases and J by 4 bases; unmatched bases: 5. The CDR3 length is 15 residues. CDR3 residues: CSVGTSGRISDTQYF. The CDR3 nucleotides read TGCAGCGTGGGGACTAGCGGGAGGATCTCAGATACGCAGTATTTT.

In nucleotides, the CDR3 is TGTGCCAGCAGCCCCCTAAATTCTCTAGGAACGGAGACCCAGTACTTC. Protein sequence: CASSPLNSLGTETQYF. The chain uses TRBV4-2 and TRBJ2-5, with D unresolved. In germline, CDR1 is LGHNA, CDR2 YNFKEQ. Trimming took 4 bases from V and 5 from J, leaving 20 bases between them. The CDR3 covers 16 residues.

The V and J genes are TRBV27 and TRBJ2-7, with D unresolved. Trimming removed 5 bases from V and 5 bases from J, with 16 bases in between. Germline V gene sequence: CDR1 MNHEY, CDR2 SMNVEV (reference sequence). The CDR3 totals 14 residues. CDR3 nucleotides: TGTGCCAGCAGTCTCCAGACACCACCCAACGAGCAGTACTTC. Amino acid sequence: CASSLQTPPNEQYF.

This chain joins TRBV10-3 and TRBJ1-5; maybe TRBD1 (6 bases). Germline loops: CDR1 ENHRY, CDR2 SYGVKD. The CDR3 sequence is 14 residues long. Trimming shortened V by 2 bases and J by 2 bases, and 7 bases separated the two germline ends. The CDR3 loop is CAISEGQRNQPQHF. The CDR3, as DNA: TGTGCCATCAGTGAGGGACAGCGCAATCAGCCCCAGCATTTT.

This chain joins TRBV6-5 and TRBJ2-7; maybe TRBD1 (5 bases). This CDR3 comprises 14 residues. Trimming stripped 3 bases from V and 3 bases from J, with 12 bases between. CDR1 MNHEY and CDR2 SVGAGI come from the germline V gene. The CDR3 reads CASSYRQGIYEQYF. In nucleotides, the CDR3 is TGTGCCAGCAGTTATAGGCAGGGAATCTACGAGCAGTACTTC.

The table lists this clone with many counts. The chain is built from TRBV27 and TRBJ2-1; maybe TRBD1 (6 bases). The germline V gene encodes CDR1 MNHEY and CDR2 SMNVEV (reference sequence). The CDR3 loop spans 13 amino acids. V gave up 3 bases and J gave up 6 bases, with 9 bases separating them. The CDR3 coding sequence is TGTGCCAGCAGTTTGGCCAGGGGCAATGAGCAGTTCTTC. Its translation is CASSLARGNEQFF.

In its sample, this clone was seen a few times. This chain joins TRBV15 and TRBJ2-1; 10 bases fit TRBD2. Losses at the gene ends were 2 bases for V and 9 bases for J; bases not matched to a gene: 10. This CDR3 has 16 amino acids. CDR1 LNHNV and CDR2 YYDKDF come from the germline V gene (reference sequence). The CDR3 DNA reads TGTGCCACCAGCAGACCGGGTATAGCGGGAGGCATTGAGCAGTTCTTC. This encodes CATSRPGIAGGIEQFF.

This sequence joins TRBV7-9 and TRBJ1-2; D is unresolved. The CDR3 is 14 amino acids. The germline CDR1 and CDR2 sequences are SEHNR and FQNEAQ (reference sequence). The germline V and J ends were trimmed by 1 base and 4 bases, with 10 bases remaining between them. The CDR3 DNA reads TGTGCCAGCAGCTTAGAGGCGGCACCCTATGGCTACACCTTC. Amino acids: CASSLEAAPYGYTF.

The chain uses TRBV5-1 and TRBJ2-5; TRBD2 agrees at 12 bases. Germline CDR1 SGHRS, CDR2 YFSETQ. The V gene end was trimmed by 3 bases and the J gene end by 5 bases; junction bases not matched to a gene: 11. CDR3 length: 17 residues. CDR3 sequence (DNA): TGCGCCAGCAGCTCGGGGGTTCTAGCGGGAGGGACCGAGACCCAGTACTTC. It translates to CASSSGVLAGGTETQYF.

The chain recombines TRBV5-1 with TRBJ2-2; tentative D call: TRBD1 (6 bases). The germline gives CDR1 SGHRS, CDR2 YFSETQ. The length of the CDR3 is 16 residues. Trimming took 4 bases from V and 5 from J, leaving 18 bases between them. CDR3 loop: CASSKTGQAETGELFF. As DNA, the CDR3 is TGCGCCAGCAGCAAGACGGGACAAGCCGAAACCGGGGAGCTGTTTTTT.

The V call is TRBV5-8, the J call TRBJ1-5; D unresolved. The CDR3 has 17 amino acids. The germline V gene encodes CDR1 SGHTS and CDR2 YDEGEE. V dropped 1 base and J dropped 4 bases, with 18 bases sitting between them. The CDR3 is CASSLTLGVGSNQPQHF. The CDR3 DNA reads as TGTGCCAGCAGCTTGACTCTGGGCGTAGGATCGAATCAGCCCCAGCATTTT.

The chain is built from TRBV6-5 and TRBJ1-1; 9 bases line up with TRBD1. V trimming: 4 bases; J trimming: 7 bases; junction bases outside the gene matches: 7. Germline values: CDR1 MNHEY, CDR2 SVGAGI. This CDR3 has 14 amino acids. CDR3 sequence reads: CASSSPGTGIEAFF. The DNA of the CDR3 is TGTGCCAGCAGTTCCCCCGGGACAGGGATTGAAGCTTTCTTT.

The chain links TRBV7-8 to TRBJ2-7; D remains unclear. CDR1 is SGHVS and CDR2 is FQNEAQ in the germline V gene. CDR3 length equals 11 residues. V gave up 1 base and J gave up 7 bases, with 5 bases separating them. The CDR3: CASSLVREQYF. For the CDR3, the DNA is TGTGCCAGCAGCTTAGTCCGGGAGCAGTACTTC. Drawing the rest from reference TRBV7-8 and TRBJ2-7, the complete variable domain is GAGVSQSPRYKVAKRGQDVALRCDPISGHVSLFWYQQALGQGPEFLTYFQNEAQLDKSGLPSDRFFAERPEGSVSTLKIQRTQQEDSAVYLCASSLVREQYFGPGTRLTVT.

The CDR3 region is CASSQEQGKYQPQHF. CDR3 DNA sequence: TGTGCCAGCAGCCAGGAACAGGGTAAATATCAGCCCCAGCATTTT. The chain couples TRBV3-1 (or the pseudogene TRBV3-2) to TRBJ1-5, with a weak D call TRBD1 (6 bases). Between the trimmed V and J ends, which lost 3 bases and 5 bases, there was a span of 14 bases. Germline CDR1 reads LGHDT; CDR2 reads YNNKEL (reference sequence). The CDR3 has 15 amino acids.